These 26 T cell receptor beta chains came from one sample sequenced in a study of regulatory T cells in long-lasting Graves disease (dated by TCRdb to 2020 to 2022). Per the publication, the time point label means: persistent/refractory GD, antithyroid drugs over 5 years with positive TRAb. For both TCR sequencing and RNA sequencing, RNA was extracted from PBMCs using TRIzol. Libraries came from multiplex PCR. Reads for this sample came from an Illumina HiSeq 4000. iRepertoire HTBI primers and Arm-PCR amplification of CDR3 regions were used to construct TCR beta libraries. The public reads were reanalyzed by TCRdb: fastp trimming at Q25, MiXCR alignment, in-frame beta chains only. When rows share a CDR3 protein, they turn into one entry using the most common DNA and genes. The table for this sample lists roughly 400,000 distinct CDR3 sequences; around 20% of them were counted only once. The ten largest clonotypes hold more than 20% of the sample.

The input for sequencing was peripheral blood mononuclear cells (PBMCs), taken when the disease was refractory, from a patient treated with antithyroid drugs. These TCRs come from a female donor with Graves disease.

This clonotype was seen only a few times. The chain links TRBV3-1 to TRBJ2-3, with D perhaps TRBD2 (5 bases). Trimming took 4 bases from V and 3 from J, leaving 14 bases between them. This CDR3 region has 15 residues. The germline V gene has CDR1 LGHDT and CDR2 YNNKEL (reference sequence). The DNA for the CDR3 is TGTGCCAGCAGCCGGTCCCGGGATCGTACAGATACGCAGTATTTT. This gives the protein CASSRSRDRTDTQYF.

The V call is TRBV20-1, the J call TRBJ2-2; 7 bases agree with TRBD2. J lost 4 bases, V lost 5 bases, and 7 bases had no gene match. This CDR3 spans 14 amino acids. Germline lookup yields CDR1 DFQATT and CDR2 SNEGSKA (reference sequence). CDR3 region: CSAPRASGTGELFF. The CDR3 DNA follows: TGCAGTGCTCCGAGGGCTAGCGGCACCGGGGAGCTGTTTTTT.

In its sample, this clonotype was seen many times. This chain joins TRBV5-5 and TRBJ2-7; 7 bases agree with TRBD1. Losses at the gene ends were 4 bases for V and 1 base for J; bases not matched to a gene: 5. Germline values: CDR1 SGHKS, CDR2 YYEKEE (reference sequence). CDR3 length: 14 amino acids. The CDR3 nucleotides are TGTGCCAGCAGCCTGACGGACAGGTCCTACGAGCAGTACTTC. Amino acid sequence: CASSLTDRSYEQYF.

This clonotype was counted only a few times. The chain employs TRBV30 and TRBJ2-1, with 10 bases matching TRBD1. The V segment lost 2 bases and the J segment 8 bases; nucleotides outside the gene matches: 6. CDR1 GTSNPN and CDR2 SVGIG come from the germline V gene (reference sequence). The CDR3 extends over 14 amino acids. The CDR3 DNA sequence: TGTGCCTGGAGTAAGGGACAGGGGACCCATGAGCAGTTCTTC. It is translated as CAWSKGQGTHEQFF.

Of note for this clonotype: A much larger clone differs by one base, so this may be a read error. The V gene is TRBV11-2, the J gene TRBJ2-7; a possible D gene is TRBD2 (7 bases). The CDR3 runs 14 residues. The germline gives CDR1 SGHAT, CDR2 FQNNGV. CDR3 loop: CASSPEGGGDERYF. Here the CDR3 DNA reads TGTGCCAGCAGCCCCGAGGGAGGGGGAGACGAGCGGTACTTC.

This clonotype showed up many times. Written as DNA, the CDR3 is TGTGCCAGCAGTTTAAAGGAGTATAGCGGGGAGCTGTTTTTT. It translates to CASSLKEYSGELFF. This chain joins TRBV12-3 or TRBV12-4 and TRBJ2-2; D uncertain. The CDR3 is 14 amino acids. Trimming cost V 2 bases and J 7 bases, with 11 bases left between them.

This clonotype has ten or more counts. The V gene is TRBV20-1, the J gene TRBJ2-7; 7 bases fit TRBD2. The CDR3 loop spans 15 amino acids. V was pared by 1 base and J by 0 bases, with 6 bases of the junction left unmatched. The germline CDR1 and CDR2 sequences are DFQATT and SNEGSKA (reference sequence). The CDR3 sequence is CSARAPAGISYEQYF. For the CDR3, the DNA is TGCAGTGCTAGAGCTCCAGCGGGGATCTCCTACGAGCAGTACTTC.

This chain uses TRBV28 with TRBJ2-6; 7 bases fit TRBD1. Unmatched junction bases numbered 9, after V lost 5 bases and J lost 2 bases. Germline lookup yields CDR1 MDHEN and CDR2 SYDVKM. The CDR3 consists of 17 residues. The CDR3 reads CASSGEGAGTGANVLTF. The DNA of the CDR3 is TGTGCCAGCAGTGGTGAGGGGGCCGGAACTGGGGCCAACGTCCTGACTTTC.

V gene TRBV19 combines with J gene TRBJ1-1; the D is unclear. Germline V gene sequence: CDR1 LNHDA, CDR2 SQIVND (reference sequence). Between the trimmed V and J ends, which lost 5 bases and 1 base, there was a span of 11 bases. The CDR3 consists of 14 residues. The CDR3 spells CASSARGRNTEAFF. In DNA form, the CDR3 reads TGTGCCAGTAGTGCCCGTGGCCGGAACACTGAAGCTTTCTTT.

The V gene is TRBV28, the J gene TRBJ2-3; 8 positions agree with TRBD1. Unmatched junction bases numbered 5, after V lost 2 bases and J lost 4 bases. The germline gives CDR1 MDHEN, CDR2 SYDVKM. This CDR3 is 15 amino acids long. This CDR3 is CASSLGGQGSDTQYF. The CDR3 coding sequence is TGTGCCAGCAGTTTAGGAGGACAGGGTTCAGATACGCAGTATTTT. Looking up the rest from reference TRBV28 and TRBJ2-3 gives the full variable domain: DVKVTQSSRYLVKRTGEKVFLECVQDMDHENMFWYRQDPGLGLRLIYFSYDVKMKEKGDIPEGYSVSREKKERFSLILESASTNQTSMYLCASSLGGQGSDTQYFGPGTRLTVL.

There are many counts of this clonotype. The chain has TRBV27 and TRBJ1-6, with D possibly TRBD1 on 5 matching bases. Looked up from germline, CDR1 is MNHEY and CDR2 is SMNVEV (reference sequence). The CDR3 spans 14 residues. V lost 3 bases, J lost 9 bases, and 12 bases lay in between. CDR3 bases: TGTGCCAGCAGTTTTAGGGGCGAGGGTTCACCCCTCCACTTT. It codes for CASSFRGEGSPLHF.

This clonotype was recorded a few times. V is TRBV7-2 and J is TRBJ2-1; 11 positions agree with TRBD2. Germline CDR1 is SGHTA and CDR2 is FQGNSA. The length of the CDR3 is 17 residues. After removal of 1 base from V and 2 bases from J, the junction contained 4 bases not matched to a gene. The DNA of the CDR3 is TGTGCCAGCAGCTTAGTGGTACTAGCGGGAGCCTACAATGAGCAGTTCTTC. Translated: CASSLVVLAGAYNEQFF.

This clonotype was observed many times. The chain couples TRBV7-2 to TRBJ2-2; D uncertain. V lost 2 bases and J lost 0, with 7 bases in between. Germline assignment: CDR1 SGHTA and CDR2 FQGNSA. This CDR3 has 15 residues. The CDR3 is CASSLTIANTGELFF. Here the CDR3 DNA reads TGTGCCAGCAGCTTAACAATCGCGAACACCGGGGAGCTGTTTTTT.

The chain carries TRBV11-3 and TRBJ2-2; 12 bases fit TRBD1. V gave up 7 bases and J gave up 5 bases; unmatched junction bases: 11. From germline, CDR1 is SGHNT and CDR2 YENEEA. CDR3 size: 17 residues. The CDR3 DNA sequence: TGTGCCAGCATCCTCCCCCGGGACAGGGGGCGGACCGGGGAGCTGTTTTTT. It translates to CASILPRDRGRTGELFF.

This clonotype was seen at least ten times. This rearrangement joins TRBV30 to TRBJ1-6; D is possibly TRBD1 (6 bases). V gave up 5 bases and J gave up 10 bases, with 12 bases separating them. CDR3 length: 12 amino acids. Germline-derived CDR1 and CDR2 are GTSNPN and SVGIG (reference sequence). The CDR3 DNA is TGTGCCTGGCAGGGGAATACATCACCCCTCCACTTT. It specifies CAWQGNTSPLHF.

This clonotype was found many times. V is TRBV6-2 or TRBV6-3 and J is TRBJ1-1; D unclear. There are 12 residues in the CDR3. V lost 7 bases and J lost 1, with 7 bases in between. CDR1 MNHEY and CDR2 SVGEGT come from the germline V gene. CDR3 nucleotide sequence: TGTGCCAGCACTCGACCGAACACTGAAGCTTTCTTT. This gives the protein CASTRPNTEAFF.

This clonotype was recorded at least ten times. The CDR3 loop reads CASSPQGRGYEQYF. The DNA of the CDR3 is TGTGCCAGCAGTCCTCAGGGAAGGGGCTACGAGCAGTACTTC. The gene calls are TRBV27 and TRBJ2-7; possible D gene TRBD1, 5 bases. The CDR3 is made up of 14 amino acids. Trimming removed 5 bases at V and 3 bases at J, with 14 bases between. In germline, CDR1 is MNHEY, CDR2 SMNVEV (reference sequence).

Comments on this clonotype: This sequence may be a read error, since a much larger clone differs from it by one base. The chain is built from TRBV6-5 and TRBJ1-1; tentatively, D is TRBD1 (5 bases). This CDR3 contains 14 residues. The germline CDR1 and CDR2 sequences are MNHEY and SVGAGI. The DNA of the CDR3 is TGTGCCAGCAATTACTTGGGGACGAACACTGAAGCTTTCTTT. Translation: CASNYLGTNTEAFF.

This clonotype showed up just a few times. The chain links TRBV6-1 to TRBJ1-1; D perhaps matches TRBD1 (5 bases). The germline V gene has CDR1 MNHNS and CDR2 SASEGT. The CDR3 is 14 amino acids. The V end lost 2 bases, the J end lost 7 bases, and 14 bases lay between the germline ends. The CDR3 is CASSESRDLSEAFF. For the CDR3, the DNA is TGTGCCAGCAGTGAAAGTAGGGACCTGAGTGAAGCTTTCTTT.

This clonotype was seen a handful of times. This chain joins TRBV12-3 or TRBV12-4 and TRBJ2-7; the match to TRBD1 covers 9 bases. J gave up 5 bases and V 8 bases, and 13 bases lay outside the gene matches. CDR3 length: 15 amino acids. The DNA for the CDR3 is TGTGCCAGCGGGGGACAGGGATTTTTATCCAACGAGCAGTACTTC. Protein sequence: CASGGQGFLSNEQYF.

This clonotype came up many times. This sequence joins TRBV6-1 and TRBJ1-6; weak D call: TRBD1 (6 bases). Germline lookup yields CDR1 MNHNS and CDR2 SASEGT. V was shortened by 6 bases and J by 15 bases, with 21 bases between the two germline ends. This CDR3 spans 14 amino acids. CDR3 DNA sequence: TGTGCCAGCAGCGCCGGGACATCTCCTGCTTTCCTCCACTTT. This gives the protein CASSAGTSPAFLHF.

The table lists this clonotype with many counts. The CDR3 DNA is TGTGCCAGCAGGACGGAAACTAACTATGGCTACACCTTC. Translation gives CASRTETNYGYTF. The chain carries TRBV28 and TRBJ1-2; D remains unclear. The CDR3 is 13 amino acids. Trimming took off 6 bases at V and 0 bases at J, with 8 bases between the two ends. Germline CDR1 reads MDHEN; CDR2 reads SYDVKM.

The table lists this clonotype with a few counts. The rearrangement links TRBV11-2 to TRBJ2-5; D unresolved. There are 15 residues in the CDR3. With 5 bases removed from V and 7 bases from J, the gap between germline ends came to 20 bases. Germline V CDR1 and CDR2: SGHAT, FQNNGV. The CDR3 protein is CASSLGEYLGGTQYF. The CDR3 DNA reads TGTGCCAGCAGCCTAGGAGAGTATTTGGGTGGGACCCAGTACTTC.

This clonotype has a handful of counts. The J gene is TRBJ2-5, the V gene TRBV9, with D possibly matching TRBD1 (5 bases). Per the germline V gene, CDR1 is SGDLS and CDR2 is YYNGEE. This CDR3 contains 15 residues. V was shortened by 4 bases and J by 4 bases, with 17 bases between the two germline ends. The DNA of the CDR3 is TGTGCCAGCAGCCCCCAGGGTGGCGCTATAGAGACCCAGTACTTC. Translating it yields CASSPQGGAIETQYF. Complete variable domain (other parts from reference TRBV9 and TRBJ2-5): DSGVTQTPKHLITATGQRVTLRCSPRSGDLSVYWYQQSLDQGLQFLIQYYNGEERAKGNILERFSAQQFPDLHSELNLSSLELGDSALYFCASSPQGGAIETQYFGPGTRLLVL.

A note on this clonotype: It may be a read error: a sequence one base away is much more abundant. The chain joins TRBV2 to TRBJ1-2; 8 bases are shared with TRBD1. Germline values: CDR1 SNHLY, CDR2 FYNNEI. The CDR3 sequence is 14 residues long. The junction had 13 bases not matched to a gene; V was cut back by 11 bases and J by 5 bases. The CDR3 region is CAGNPGQDAYGYTF. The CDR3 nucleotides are TGTGCCGGCAATCCGGGACAGGATGCGTATGGCTACACCTTC.

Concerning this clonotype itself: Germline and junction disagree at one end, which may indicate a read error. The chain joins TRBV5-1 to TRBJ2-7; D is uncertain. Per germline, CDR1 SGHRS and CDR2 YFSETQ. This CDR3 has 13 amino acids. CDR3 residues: CVSSLSPSYEQYF. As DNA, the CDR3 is TGCGTCAGCAGCTTGAGCCCCTCCTACGAGCAGTACTTC.